Listed here are 28 T cell receptor beta chains from one sample, sequenced in a study of spatial heterogeneity in lung cancer. One entry per CDR3 protein, called by TCRdb with MiXCR from the 5' RACE reads. The sample includes about 80,000 distinct CDR3 sequences, 7% to 9% of them seen just once. The time point is: sample taken at primary tumor resection. Sample: PBMCs, taken at surgery. Receptor source: a male donor with early-stage non-small cell lung cancer.

The chain employs TRBV2 and TRBJ1-1, with TRBD1 matching over 11 bases. The germline CDR1 and CDR2 sequences are SNHLY and FYNNEI. The ends lost 8 bases at V and 4 bases at J; junction bases unmatched: 9. This CDR3 contains 15 residues. CDR3 sequence (DNA): TGTGCCAGCCATTTTACCGGGACAGGGGGCACTGAAGCTTTCTTT. Residues: CASHFTGTGGTEAFF.

This clonotype was detected many times. The chain recombines TRBV10-3 with TRBJ1-6, with a tentative D call TRBD1 (6 bases). The CDR3 totals 12 residues. Germline values: CDR1 ENHRY, CDR2 SYGVKD. Trimming left V 3 bases short and J 10 bases short, with 7 bases between. The CDR3 spells CAISDRGSPLHF. CDR3 sequence (DNA): TGTGCCATCAGTGACAGGGGATCACCCCTCCACTTT.

This clonotype was seen many times. This chain uses TRBV6-2 or TRBV6-3 with TRBJ1-5; D is uncertain. CDR1 MNHEY and CDR2 SVGEGT come from the germline V gene. V lost 2 bases, J lost 1 base, and 12 bases lay in between. The CDR3 extends over 16 amino acids. The CDR3 DNA reads as TGTGCCAGCAGTTACCTCATTCCGACAAGCAATCAGCCCCAGCATTTT. Amino acids: CASSYLIPTSNQPQHF.

V gene TRBV5-1 combines with J gene TRBJ1-1; unclear D gene. With 4 bases removed from V and 4 bases from J, the gap between germline ends came to 11 bases. This CDR3 is 13 amino acids long. The germline V gene has CDR1 SGHRS and CDR2 YFSETQ. The CDR3 region is CASSDSPSTEAFF. CDR3 sequence (DNA): TGCGCCAGCAGCGATTCACCCTCCACTGAAGCTTTCTTT.

This chain links TRBV20-1 with TRBJ2-7, with 9 bases aligning to TRBD2. The V gene end was trimmed by 3 bases and the J gene end by 2 bases; junction bases not matched to a gene: 2. Germline CDR1 reads DFQATT; CDR2 reads SNEGSKA (reference sequence). This CDR3 comprises 13 residues. The CDR3 coding sequence is TGCAGTGCTAGGAGCGGGAGGACCTACGAGCAGTACTTC. It codes for CSARSGRTYEQYF.

On this clonotype itself: A much bigger clone sits one base away, suggesting this may be a read error. This chain joins TRBV9 and TRBJ2-1, with D hard to call. CDR1 and CDR2 (germline): SGDLS, YYNGEE. This CDR3 is 13 amino acids long. V was clipped by 4 bases and J by 6 bases, with 11 bases between them. CDR3 residues: CASSPAPGNEQFF. CDR3 sequence (DNA): TGTGCCAGCAGCCCCGCCCCTGGCAATGAGCAGTTCTTC.

In its sample, this clonotype was seen many times. The V and J genes are TRBV3-1 and TRBJ2-1; 12 nucleotides line up with TRBD2. V dropped 6 bases and J dropped 10; count of bases not matched to a gene: 7. Germline V lookup: CDR1 LGHDT, CDR2 YNNKEL (reference sequence). This CDR3 region has 14 residues. CDR3 sequence: CASRTSGSREEQFF. For the CDR3, the DNA is TGTGCCAGCAGGACTAGCGGGAGCCGGGAAGAGCAGTTCTTC.

This clonotype was seen a handful of times. This sequence joins TRBV6-1 and TRBJ1-5; D possibly corresponds to TRBD1 (6 bases). In germline, CDR1 is MNHNS, CDR2 SASEGT. Trimming pared 6 bases from V and 6 bases from J, leaving 15 bases between. The CDR3 spans 14 residues. Here the CDR3 reads CASSPGGLGQPQHF. CDR3 coding DNA: TGTGCCAGCAGCCCCGGGGGCTTAGGTCAGCCCCAGCATTTT.

This clonotype appeared a few times. This rearrangement joins TRBV12-3 or TRBV12-4 to TRBJ1-2; no clear D gene. Trimming stripped 5 bases from V and 4 bases from J, with 14 bases between. The CDR3 has 14 amino acids. The chain's CDR3 is CASSPSFPGYGYTF. The CDR3 DNA reads as TGTGCCAGCAGTCCCTCTTTTCCAGGCTATGGCTACACCTTC.

The J gene is TRBJ2-7, the V gene TRBV2, with a possible D match to TRBD1 (6 bases). This CDR3 has 13 residues. In germline, CDR1 is SNHLY, CDR2 FYNNEI. V dropped 7 bases and J dropped 2 bases, with 12 bases sitting between them. DNA of the CDR3: TGTGCCAGCATTCGGGACATCCCCTACGAGCAGTACTTC. Its translation is CASIRDIPYEQYF. The full variable domain, in which reference TRBV2 and TRBJ2-7 provide the parts outside the CDR3, is EPEVTQTPSHQVTQMGQEVILRCVPISNHLYFYWYRQILGQKVEFLVSFYNNEISEKSEIFDDQFSVERPDGSNFTLKIRSTKLEDSAMYFCASIRDIPYEQYFGPGTRLTVT.

The chain carries TRBV5-1 and TRBJ1-2; no reliable D call. Trimming took off 0 bases at V and 8 bases at J, with 11 bases between the two ends. From germline, CDR1 is SGHRS and CDR2 YFSETQ. CDR3 length: 13 amino acids. As DNA, the CDR3 is TGCGCCAGCAGCTTGGCCGACGCACGGGGCTACACCTTC. Its protein product is CASSLADARGYTF.

The chain has TRBV20-1 and TRBJ1-1; no reliable D call. Germline V gene data show CDR1 as DFQATT and CDR2 as SNEGSKA (reference sequence). Trimming cost V 3 bases and J 5 bases, with 13 bases left between them. This CDR3 comprises 13 residues. CDR3 residues: CSASTGDGTEAFF. The CDR3 DNA reads as TGCAGTGCTAGTACCGGGGATGGTACTGAAGCTTTCTTT.

There are many counts of this clonotype. The chain carries TRBV10-2 and TRBJ2-5; 7 bases are shared with TRBD1. Germline-derived CDR1 and CDR2 are WSHSY and SAAADI. The CDR3 runs to 14 residues. The trim removed 6 bases at V and 0 bases at J, leaving 4 bases unmatched. CDR3 region: CASSGTANQETQYF. The CDR3 DNA reads TGCGCCAGCAGCGGGACAGCGAACCAAGAGACCCAGTACTTC.

The rearrangement links TRBV2 to TRBJ2-5; D uncertain. CDR3 length: 10 amino acids. V lost 4 bases and J 8 bases, leaving 5 bases between the germline ends. The germline V gene has CDR1 SNHLY and CDR2 FYNNEI. The CDR3 DNA reads as TGTGCCAGCAGTGCAGATACCCAGTACTTC. As protein: CASSADTQYF.

This chain connects TRBV29-1 to TRBJ2-1; 14 nucleotides match TRBD2. This CDR3 has 16 amino acids. CDR1 and CDR2 from the germline V gene are SQVTM and ANQGSEA. The V gene end was trimmed by 7 bases and the J gene end by 9 bases; junction bases not matched to a gene: 14. The CDR3 DNA reads as TGCAGCGCTGCCAGTGGAGGGACTAGCGGGAGTAGTGAGCAGTTCTTC. Translation: CSAASGGTSGSSEQFF.

This clonotype appeared a few times. The chain is built from TRBV24-1 and TRBJ2-7; TRBD2 agrees at 7 bases. Germline V gene data show CDR1 as KGHDR and CDR2 as SFDVKD. The J segment lost 2 bases and the V segment lost 6 bases, leaving 6 bases of the junction unmatched. The CDR3 is 14 amino acids. DNA of the CDR3: TGTGCCACCAGTTCGGGGGGTAAGCCCTACGAGCAGTACTTC. It codes for CATSSGGKPYEQYF.

This clonotype was seen many times. The chain employs TRBV4-3 and TRBJ1-1, with 10 bases identical to TRBD1. Trimming cost V 1 base and J 1 base; bases outside gene matches: 3. CDR3 length: 16 residues. CDR1 LGHNA and CDR2 YSLEER come from the germline V gene. CDR3 residues: CASSQGTGGRNTEAFF. In DNA form, the CDR3 reads TGCGCCAGCAGCCAAGGGACAGGGGGAAGGAACACTGAAGCTTTCTTT.

In its sample, this clonotype was seen once. The chain couples TRBV2 to TRBJ1-4; D is perhaps TRBD1 (6 bases). The CDR3 runs to 14 residues. Per the germline V gene, CDR1 is SNHLY and CDR2 is FYNNEI. V lost 5 bases to trimming and J lost 6 bases, with 13 bases between them. The DNA of the CDR3 is TGTGCCAGCAGTTGGACAGTGGTGGATGAAAAACTGTTTTTT. This encodes CASSWTVVDEKLFF.

This clonotype came up many times. V and J are TRBV9 and TRBJ1-5; TRBD1 agrees at 7 bases. In germline, CDR1 is SGDLS, CDR2 YYNGEE. V was pared by 3 bases and J by 6 bases, with 6 bases of the junction left unmatched. The length of the CDR3 is 14 residues. In DNA form, the CDR3 reads TGTGCCAGCAGCGGTACAGGGGAGGCTCAGCCCCAGCATTTT. It translates to CASSGTGEAQPQHF.

V gene TRBV29-1 combines with J gene TRBJ2-5, with D maybe TRBD2 (6 bases). The length of the CDR3 is 13 residues. Per germline, CDR1 SQVTM and CDR2 ANQGSEA. Trimming stripped 5 bases from V and 2 bases from J, with 12 bases between. This chain's CDR3 is CSVLGGLQETQYF. The DNA for the CDR3 is TGCAGCGTTCTGGGGGGACTTCAAGAGACCCAGTACTTC. The whole variable domain, filled in from reference TRBV29-1 and TRBJ2-5, reads SAVISQKPSRDICQRGTSLTIQCQVDSQVTMMFWYRQQPGQSLTLIATANQGSEATYESGFVIDKFPISRPNLTFSTLTVSNMSPEDSSIYLCSVLGGLQETQYFGPGTRLLVL.

This clonotype appeared many times. The rearrangement joins TRBV5-1 to TRBJ1-3; D uncertain. V was shortened by 0 bases and J by 8 bases, with 9 bases between the two germline ends. CDR3 size: 13 residues. Germline CDR1 is SGHRS and CDR2 is YFSETQ. The CDR3 nucleotides read TGCGCCAGCAGCTTGGACACCCGAGACACCATATATTTT. Amino acid sequence: CASSLDTRDTIYF. The complete variable domain, with remaining parts taken from reference TRBV5-1 and TRBJ1-3, reads KAGVTQTPRYLIKTRGQQVTLSCSPISGHRSVSWYQQTPGQGLQFLFEYFSETQRNKGNFPGRFSGRQFSNSRSEMNVSTLELGDSALYLCASSLDTRDTIYFGEGSWLTVV.

This clonotype came up a few times. The chain joins TRBV6-5 to TRBJ2-1, with 11 bases matching TRBD2. The germline V gene encodes CDR1 MNHEY and CDR2 SVGAGI. CDR3 length: 16 residues. With 5 bases clipped from V and 1 base from J, the junction kept 4 bases outside the gene matches. CDR3 amino acids: CASSNRLAGSYNEQFF. The CDR3 nucleotides read TGTGCCAGCAGTAATCGACTAGCGGGATCCTACAATGAGCAGTTCTTC.

In its sample, this clonotype was seen a few times. The chain joins TRBV6-2 or TRBV6-3 to TRBJ2-1, with 7 bases identical to TRBD2. Trimming at V came to 0 bases and at J to 7 bases, leaving 3 bases not matched to a gene. CDR3 length: 14 residues. Germline V gene lookup returns CDR1 MNHEY and CDR2 SVGEGT. The DNA for the CDR3 is TGTGCCAGCAGTTACTCAGGCGGGAGTAATGAGCAGTTCTTC. Translation: CASSYSGGSNEQFF.

In its sample, this clonotype was seen many times. This rearrangement joins TRBV3-1 to TRBJ2-1; weak D call: TRBD2 (6 bases). Germline CDR1 and CDR2: LGHDT and YNNKEL (reference sequence). Trimming stripped 1 base from V and 4 bases from J, with 17 bases between. CDR3 length: 17 residues. The CDR3 spells CASSQVPLGTGYNEQFF. The CDR3 bases are TGTGCCAGCAGCCAAGTCCCCCTCGGGACTGGATACAATGAGCAGTTCTTC.

This clonotype was counted between two and nine times. This sequence joins TRBV25-1 and TRBJ1-1; the match to TRBD1 covers 7 bases. Germline V CDR1 and CDR2: MGHDK, SYGVNS. There are 12 residues in the CDR3. V was pared by 8 bases and J by 5 bases, with 5 bases of the junction left unmatched. CDR3 nucleotide sequence: TGTGCCAGCGCTTACAGGGGTACTGAAGCTTTCTTT. Translation: CASAYRGTEAFF.

This clonotype has a count of ten or more. This chain uses TRBV12-3 or TRBV12-4 with TRBJ2-4, with D unclear. The CDR3 extends over 16 amino acids. V was cut by 3 bases and J by 2 bases, with 14 bases left in between. CDR3 nucleotide sequence: TGTGCCAGCAGTTTGAGGCTGGGAATGACCAAAAACATTCAGTACTTC. It encodes CASSLRLGMTKNIQYF.

This clonotype was counted at least ten times. The chain has TRBV5-1 and TRBJ2-5; D gene uncertain. CDR1 is SGHRS and CDR2 is YFSETQ in the germline V gene. CDR3 length: 11 residues. The V and J ends lost 6 bases and 5 bases respectively, with 8 bases between them. The chain's CDR3 is CASTPGETQYF. The CDR3 DNA follows: TGCGCCAGCACCCCGGGTGAGACCCAGTACTTC. Combining the CDR3 with reference TRBV5-1 and TRBJ2-5 gives the whole variable domain KAGVTQTPRYLIKTRGQQVTLSCSPISGHRSVSWYQQTPGQGLQFLFEYFSETQRNKGNFPGRFSGRQFSNSRSEMNVSTLELGDSALYLCASTPGETQYFGPGTRLLVL.

In its sample, this clonotype was seen many times. The gene calls are TRBV10-3 and TRBJ2-7; 10 nucleotides match TRBD1. The CDR3 contains 14 residues. Losses at the gene ends were 5 bases for V and 4 bases for J; bases not matched to a gene: 5. Germline values: CDR1 ENHRY, CDR2 SYGVKD. The CDR3 loop reads CAISSGTGAYEQYF. Written as DNA, the CDR3 is TGTGCCATCAGTAGTGGGACAGGGGCTTACGAGCAGTACTTC.